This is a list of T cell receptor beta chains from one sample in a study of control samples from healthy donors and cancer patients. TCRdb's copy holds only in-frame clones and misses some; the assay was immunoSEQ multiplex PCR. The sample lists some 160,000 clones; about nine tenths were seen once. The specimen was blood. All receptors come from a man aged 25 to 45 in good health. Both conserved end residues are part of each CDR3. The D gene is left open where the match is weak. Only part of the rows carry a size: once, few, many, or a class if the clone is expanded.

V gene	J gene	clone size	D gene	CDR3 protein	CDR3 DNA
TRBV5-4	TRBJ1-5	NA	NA	CASSSGPVSNQPQHF	TGTGCCAGCAGCTCTGGCCCAGTAAGCAATCAGCCCCAGCATTTT
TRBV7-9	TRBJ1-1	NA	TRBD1	CASSPRDRSMNTEAFF	TGTGCCAGCAGCCCCCGGGACAGAAGCATGAACACTGAAGCTTTCTTT
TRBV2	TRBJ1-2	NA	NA	CASNPNGQSYGYTF	TGTGCCAGCAATCCTAACGGACAAAGCTATGGCTACACCTTC
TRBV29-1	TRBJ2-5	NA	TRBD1	CSVGRGRTETQYF	TGCAGCGTTGGCAGGGGGCGAACAGAGACCCAGTACTTC
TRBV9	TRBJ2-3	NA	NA	CASSVSSLPSTDTQYF	TGTGCCAGCAGCGTCAGTTCGCTACCGAGCACAGATACGCAGTATTTT
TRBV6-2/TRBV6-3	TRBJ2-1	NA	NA	CASSYYDPGEQFF	TGTGCCAGCAGTTACTATGACCCGGGGGAGCAGTTCTTC
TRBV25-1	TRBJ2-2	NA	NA	CASSETTLNTGELFF	TGTGCCAGCAGTGAAACGACTCTAAACACCGGGGAGCTGTTTTTT
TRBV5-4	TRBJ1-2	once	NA	CASSLGGGNNYGYTF	TGTGCCAGCAGCTTGGGCGGGGGGAATAACTATGGCTACACCTTC
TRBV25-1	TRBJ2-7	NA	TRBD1	CASSGRDRDSYEQYF	TGTGCCAGCAGTGGCCGGGACAGGGACTCCTACGAGCAGTACTTC
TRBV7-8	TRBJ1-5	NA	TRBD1	CASSTRMTGPQPQHF	TGTGCCAGCAGCACTCGAATGACAGGGCCTCAGCCCCAGCATTTT
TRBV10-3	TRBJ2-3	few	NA	CAISEFRDTQYF	TGTGCCATCAGTGAGTTTAGAGATACGCAGTATTTT
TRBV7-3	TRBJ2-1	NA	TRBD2	CASSLRTSGRVLEQFF	TGTGCCAGCAGCTTAAGGACTAGCGGGAGGGTTCTCGAGCAGTTCTTC
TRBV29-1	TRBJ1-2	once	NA	CSVRKTSTGYTF	TGCAGCGTTCGTAAAACTTCAACGGGCTACACCTTC